A selection of T cell receptor beta chains follows, all from one sample in a study of regulatory T cells in long-lasting Graves disease. Via MiXCR, TCRdb re-called the multiplex PCR reads, giving one row per CDR3 protein. The repertoire holds about 330,000 distinct CDR3 sequences, with roughly 16% as singletons. These data also formed part of another study, on T cells in Graves' hyperthyroidism and ophthalmopathy.

Sequenced here: peripheral blood mononuclear cells (PBMCs), sampled at new diagnosis, from a patient treated with antithyroid drugs. The receptor source for this set is a woman younger than 35 with Graves disease. Both conserved end residues are part of each CDR3. A D gene is named only where the DNA matches it firmly. Expanded clones are given a class, and other clones once, few, many or no size at all.

TRBV6-2/TRBV6-3	.	TRBJ2-1	.	TGTGCCAGCAGTTCAGGGGGGGGTGGGAATGAGCAGTTCTTC	CASSSGGGGNEQFF
TRBV3-1	once	TRBJ2-7	TRBD2	TGTGCCAGCAGCCAAGAACTAGCGGGAGTAACAGCCGAGCAGTACTTC	CASSQELAGVTAEQYF
TRBV30	many	TRBJ2-3	.	TGTGCCTGGAGTGTCTCCGACGGTACGCAGTATTTT	CAWSVSDGTQYF
TRBV28	many	TRBJ2-5	.	TGTGCCAGCAGTTTCTCAGGGTACCAAGAGACCCAGTACTTC	CASSFSGYQETQYF
TRBV4-1	.	TRBJ1-6	.	TGCGCCAGCAGCCAAGGCTTAACAGGGAGCTCCTATAATTCACCCCTCCACTTT	CASSQGLTGSSYNSPLHF
TRBV27	.	TRBJ2-4	TRBD1	TGTGCCAGCAGTTTATTCCCGACAGGGCCAAACATTCAGTACTTC	CASSLFPTGPNIQYF
TRBV11-2	many	TRBJ2-7	TRBD2	TGTGCCAGCAGCTCCGAGGCCCCGGGACTAGCGGGGGGGCGCGAGCAGTACTTC	CASSSEAPGLAGGREQYF
TRBV24-1	.	TRBJ2-1	TRBD2	TGTGCCACCAGTTCGTCGGCGGCGGGGGGGCGACGTAGTGAGCAGTTCTTC	CATSSSAAGGRRSEQFF
TRBV5-1	.	TRBJ1-4	TRBD1	TGCGCCAGCAGCTTAAGACAGGGCCCCGATGAAAAACTGTTTTTT	CASSLRQGPDEKLFF
TRBV5-5	many	TRBJ2-5	.	TGTGCCAGCAGCTTGGCCACAGGGTGGGGAGAGACCCAGTACTTC	CASSLATGWGETQYF
TRBV7-3	many	TRBJ2-3	.	TGTGCCAGCAGCTTTATTGGGGTAGGGGAGGCGCAGTATTTT	CASSFIGVGEAQYF
TRBV5-1	many	TRBJ2-5	TRBD1	TGCGCCAGCAGCTTGGTGTCAGGGGGCAAAGAGACCCAGTACTTC	CASSLVSGGKETQYF
TRBV20-1	.	TRBJ2-2	.	TGCAGTGCACCCAGTGGCACCGGGGAGCTGTTTTTT	CSAPSGTGELFF
TRBV3-1	many	TRBJ1-5	.	TGTGCCAGCAGCCAAGTTTGGGGCAATCAGCCCCAGCATTTT	CASSQVWGNQPQHF
TRBV5-1	many	TRBJ2-7	.	TGCGCCAGCAGGGTCGGGTATTCAAGCTCCTACGAGCAGTACTTC	CASRVGYSSSYEQYF
TRBV30	few	TRBJ2-3	.	TGTGCCTGGAAGTCCGGAATCGGGACAGATACGCAGTATTTT	CAWKSGIGTDTQYF
TRBV2	.	TRBJ1-1	TRBD1	TGTGCCAGCAGTTTGTCCGGGACAGGGCTTATGAACACTGAAGCTTTCTTT	CASSLSGTGLMNTEAFF
TRBV7-9	many	TRBJ2-2	.	TGTGCCAGCAGTCGGACAGCCTCAACGGGCGGGGAGCTGTTTTTT	CASSRTASTGGELFF
TRBV20-1	many	TRBJ1-5	TRBD1	TGCAGTGCCCGGACAGGGGGGAGCAATCAGCCCCAGCATTTT	CSARTGGSNQPQHF
TRBV20-1	many	TRBJ2-7	.	TGCAGTGCCAGGACAGAAAGAACGGGGGAGCAGTACTTC	CSARTERTGEQYF
TRBV4-1	few	TRBJ2-3	.	TGCGCCAGCAGCCCCGCCAGGGCCACTAGCACAGATACGCAGTATTTT	CASSPARATSTDTQYF
TRBV27	.	TRBJ2-6	.	TGTGCCAGCAGCGCCTTATCGGGGGCCAACGTCCTGACTTTC	CASSALSGANVLTF
TRBV6-9	.	TRBJ2-3	.	TGTGCCCTCAGTTGGGCTGCCCCTCACACAGATACGCAGTATTTT	CALSWAAPHTDTQYF
TRBV11-3	many	TRBJ2-2	.	TGTGCCAGCAGCCCCGTTTGGCGGGAGAACACCGGGGAGCTGTTTTTT	CASSPVWRENTGELFF
TRBV20-1	many	TRBJ2-1	TRBD2	TGCAGTGCGGTTCCTAGCGGATACAATGAGCAGTTCTTC	CSAVPSGYNEQFF
TRBV14	many	TRBJ1-2	TRBD1	TGTGCCAGCAGCCAAGATCCGAGGGGGCGCTGGTATGGCTACACCTTC	CASSQDPRGRWYGYTF
TRBV20-1	.	TRBJ1-6	.	TGCAGTGCCAGAGGTCACGGAGGGTCACCCCTCCACTTT	CSARGHGGSPLHF
TRBV27	few	TRBJ2-7	.	TGTGCCAGCAGTCGGAGCTGGGGCCTATACGAGCAGTACTTC	CASSRSWGLYEQYF
TRBV6-2/TRBV6-3	few	TRBJ1-6	.	TGTGCCAGCAGTTCGGGGTATTATAATTCACCCCTCCACTTT	CASSSGYYNSPLHF
TRBV10-3	few	TRBJ1-2	.	TGTGCCATCAGTCGAGAGACGGAGTATGGCTACACCTTC	CAISRETEYGYTF